Listed here are 21 T cell receptor beta chains from one sample, sequenced in a study of CD8+CD57+ T cells in acquired aplastic anemia. Patients chosen for sequencing had shown CD8+CD57+ cell expansion by flow cytometry. Using genomic DNA as the template, TCR beta VDJ and CDR3 profiling was carried out. A single record per CDR3 protein comes from TCRdb applying MiXCR to the reads. The repertoire has 180,000 or so distinct CDR3 sequences, 50% to 65% of them found once; the top ten carry 42%. The material sequenced was sorted CD4+, CD8+, or CD8+CD57+ T cells (not recorded which) from PBMCs. All receptors come from a human donor with aplastic anemia.

This clonotype came up many times. The rearrangement links TRBV11-2 to TRBJ2-7; TRBD2 is a possible D gene (5 bases). This CDR3 has 14 residues. V was cut by 0 bases and J by 5 bases, with 11 bases left in between. Germline V gives CDR1 SGHAT, CDR2 FQNNGV. CDR3 bases: TGTGCCAGCAGCTTAGATCGGGAAGTAAACGAGCAGTACTTC. It codes for CASSLDREVNEQYF.

The genes are TRBV9 and TRBJ2-1; no firm D call. The V gene's germline CDR1 is SGDLS and CDR2 YYNGEE. The CDR3 is 14 residues long. Trimming left V 0 bases short and J 1 base short, with 5 bases between. The CDR3 sequence: CASSVATSYNEQFF. CDR3 sequence (DNA): TGTGCCAGCAGCGTAGCTACTTCCTACAATGAGCAGTTCTTC.

This clonotype was seen only once. The chain joins TRBV7-8 to TRBJ1-1; D is ambiguous. In germline, CDR1 is SGHVS, CDR2 FQNEAQ. This CDR3 spans 12 amino acids. V lost 4 bases, J lost 11 bases, and 14 bases lay in between. CDR3 coding DNA: TGTGCCAGCAGCTCTAGCCGCCCCGGGGCTTTCTTT. Residues: CASSSSRPGAFF.

This sequence joins TRBV20-1 and TRBJ2-7, with D unclear. Germline assignment: CDR1 DFQATT and CDR2 SNEGSKA (reference sequence). Trimming stripped 2 bases from V and 2 bases from J, with 10 bases between. The CDR3 sequence is 13 residues long. In DNA form, the CDR3 reads TGCAGTGCTAGAAGTGCCCAGGCCTACGAGCAGTACTTC. It specifies CSARSAQAYEQYF.

This chain connects TRBV20-1 to TRBJ1-5; perhaps TRBD1 as D (5 bases). V lost 1 base and J lost 1, with 11 bases in between. The CDR3 contains 15 residues. Germline V gene lookup returns CDR1 DFQATT and CDR2 SNEGSKA (reference sequence). CDR3 sequence (DNA): TGCAGTGCTAGAGGGGGAAGGGGAAGCAATCAGCCCCAGCATTTT. It specifies CSARGGRGSNQPQHF.

V gene TRBV18 combines with J gene TRBJ1-1; D unresolved. The germline CDR1 and CDR2 sequences are KGHSH and LQKENI. CDR3 length: 13 amino acids. Trimming pared 3 bases from V and 2 bases from J, leaving 7 bases between. CDR3 in amino acids: CASSPDFNTEAFF. Here the CDR3 DNA reads TGTGCCAGCTCACCGGATTTTAACACTGAAGCTTTCTTT.

The chain employs TRBV15 and TRBJ1-6; D not certain. The germline V and J ends were trimmed by 3 bases and 5 bases, with 5 bases remaining between them. CDR3 length equals 13 residues. Germline CDR1 is LNHNV and CDR2 is YYDKDF (reference sequence). CDR3 residues: CATSRGNNSPLHF. The CDR3 DNA reads TGTGCCACCAGCAGGGGAAATAATTCACCCCTCCACTTT.

This clonotype showed up just once. The chain joins TRBV7-9 to TRBJ2-1, with D maybe TRBD1 (5 bases). Trimming left V 4 bases short and J 4 bases short, with 14 bases between. CDR1 is SEHNR, CDR2 FQNEAQ, per germline (reference sequence). This CDR3 has 15 amino acids. In nucleotides, the CDR3 is TGTGCCAGCAGCTGGAGACAGTTGGGATACAATGAGCAGTTCTTC. Protein: CASSWRQLGYNEQFF.

This clonotype was recorded at least ten times. The chain links TRBV15 to TRBJ2-7, with D perhaps matching TRBD1 (6 bases). CDR1 and CDR2 (germline): LNHNV, YYDKDF (reference sequence). This CDR3 spans 15 amino acids. V was clipped by 5 bases and J by 5 bases, with 19 bases between them. The CDR3 protein is CATSAGQSRIDEQYF. The CDR3 bases are TGTGCCACCAGCGCAGGACAGAGTCGGATCGACGAGCAGTACTTC. Looking up the rest from reference TRBV15 and TRBJ2-7 gives the full variable domain: DAMVIQNPRYQVTQFGKPVTLSCSQTLNHNVMYWYQQKSSQAPKLLFHYYDKDFNNEADTPDNFQSRRPNTSFCFLDIRSPGLGDTAMYLCATSAGQSRIDEQYFGPGTRLTVT.

This clonotype has only a few counts. V gene TRBV2 combines with J gene TRBJ2-7, with 8 bases aligning to TRBD2. The length of the CDR3 is 12 residues. The germline V gene encodes CDR1 SNHLY and CDR2 FYNNEI. Unmatched junction bases numbered 5, after V lost 4 bases and J lost 9 bases. This chain's CDR3 is CASSVLAGRQYF. CDR3 coding DNA: TGTGCCAGCAGTGTGCTAGCGGGTCGGCAGTACTTC.

The chain recombines TRBV24-1 with TRBJ2-5, with 8 positions matching TRBD1. V was pared by 2 bases and J by 5 bases, with 12 bases of the junction left unmatched. Germline CDR1 reads KGHDR; CDR2 reads SFDVKD. CDR3 size: 17 residues. The CDR3 is CATSDYLSDRDGETQYF. The CDR3 nucleotides read TGTGCCACCAGTGATTACTTGTCGGACAGGGACGGGGAGACCCAGTACTTC.

The chain has TRBV7-7 and TRBJ2-7; D is uncertain. The ends were cut back, 1 base at V and 6 bases at J, with 10 bases in the middle. Germline CDR1 SSHAT, CDR2 FNYEAQ (reference sequence). This CDR3 has 13 residues. This CDR3 reads CASSLDTTSEQYF. The CDR3 region has the DNA TGTGCCAGCAGCTTAGACACCACCAGCGAGCAGTACTTC.

The chain combines TRBV29-1 with TRBJ1-1, with 8 bases aligning to TRBD1. Trimming cost V 3 bases and J 4 bases; bases outside gene matches: 4. The CDR3 runs to 13 residues. Germline V gene data show CDR1 as SQVTM and CDR2 as ANQGSEA. CDR3 protein: CSVERTGRTEAFF. For the CDR3, the DNA is TGCAGCGTTGAGAGGACAGGGCGCACTGAAGCTTTCTTT. The full variable domain, with the rest looked up from reference TRBV29-1 and TRBJ1-1, is SAVISQKPSRDICQRGTSLTIQCQVDSQVTMMFWYRQQPGQSLTLIATANQGSEATYESGFVIDKFPISRPNLTFSTLTVSNMSPEDSSIYLCSVERTGRTEAFFGQGTRLTVV.

This clonotype was recorded many times. DNA for the CDR3: TGCAGCGTTGATTCCCAGGGAAGAATGACTGAAGCTTTCTTT. This codes for CSVDSQGRMTEAFF. This sequence joins TRBV29-1 and TRBJ1-1, with a possible D match to TRBD1 (5 bases). The CDR3 sequence is 14 residues long. Germline V gene lookup returns CDR1 SQVTM and CDR2 ANQGSEA. V lost 3 bases to trimming and J lost 5 bases, with 16 bases between them.

This clonotype appeared once. The gene calls are TRBV19 and TRBJ1-6, with 8 nucleotides matching TRBD1. The V gene end was trimmed by 4 bases and the J gene end by 8 bases; junction bases not matched to a gene: 7. From germline, CDR1 is LNHDA and CDR2 SQIVND (reference sequence). The CDR3 runs 15 residues. The CDR3 loop reads CASSTGQGSYSPLHF. The CDR3 nucleotides are TGTGCCAGTAGTACTGGACAGGGTAGTTATTCACCCCTCCACTTT.

The V call is TRBV5-4, the J call TRBJ2-7, with 8 bases fitting TRBD1. Germline V gene data show CDR1 as SGHNT and CDR2 as YYREEE (reference sequence). The CDR3 consists of 14 residues. Trimming at V came to 0 bases and at J to 4 bases, leaving 3 bases not matched to a gene. This CDR3 reads CASSLGNRGYEQYF. The CDR3 DNA follows: TGTGCCAGCAGCTTGGGAAACAGGGGGTACGAGCAGTACTTC.

This clonotype was counted only a few times. The rearrangement joins TRBV14 to TRBJ2-5; 10 nucleotides agree with TRBD1. The CDR3 runs 18 residues. Trimming took 0 bases from V and 5 from J; bases not matched to a gene: 12. The V gene's germline CDR1 is SGHDN and CDR2 FVKESK. The CDR3 region has the DNA TGTGCCAGCAGCCAAGATAGGGGATGGACAGGGGGGATGGAGACCCAGTACTTC. It specifies CASSQDRGWTGGMETQYF. Supplemented by reference TRBV14 and TRBJ2-5, the full variable domain reads EAGVTQFPSHSVIEKGQTVTLRCDPISGHDNLYWYRRVMGKEIKFLLHFVKESKQDESGMPNNRFLAERTGGTYSTLKVQPAELEDSGVYFCASSQDRGWTGGMETQYFGPGTRLLVL.

This clonotype was seen more than once but under ten times. The chain has TRBV20-1 and TRBJ2-7; TRBD1 aligns across 8 bases. CDR1 is DFQATT, CDR2 SNEGSKA, per germline (reference sequence). This CDR3 comprises 12 residues. Trimming removed 5 bases from V and 6 bases from J; junction bases left unmatched: 6. The CDR3 sequence is CSAPGQVAEQYF. In DNA form, the CDR3 reads TGCAGTGCTCCGGGACAGGTTGCCGAGCAGTACTTC.

The gene calls are TRBV5-4 and TRBJ1-2, with TRBD1 matching over 12 bases. In germline, CDR1 is SGHNT, CDR2 YYREEE (reference sequence). The CDR3 covers 15 residues. The trim removed 4 bases at V and 7 bases at J, leaving 8 bases unmatched. The CDR3: CASSTQGTGGSGYTF. DNA of the CDR3: TGTGCCAGCAGCACACAAGGGACAGGGGGCTCTGGCTACACCTTC.

Concerning this clonotype itself: Germline and junction disagree at one end, which may indicate a read error. The chain carries TRBV20-1 and TRBJ1-4; 7 bases are shared with TRBD1. Germline V gene data show CDR1 as DFQATT and CDR2 as SNEGSKA (reference sequence). The CDR3 has 14 amino acids. This chain's CDR3 is CSAPPLRPADRTVF. Here the CDR3 DNA reads TGCAGTGCTCCTCCCCTCCGCCCTGCGGACAGGACTGTCTTT.

Comments on this clonotype: A junction end diverges from the germline sequence, so it may reflect a read error. V is TRBV7-2 and J is TRBJ2-3; 8 positions match TRBD1. The CDR3 is 15 residues long. CDR1 and CDR2 (germline): SGHTA, FQGNSA. The CDR3 loop reads CASSLEQGAADTQCF. CDR3 coding DNA: TGTGCCAGCAGCTTGGAGCAGGGGGCGGCAGATACGCAGTGTTTT. Combining the CDR3 with reference TRBV7-2 and TRBJ2-3 gives the whole variable domain GAGVSQSPSNKVTEKGKDVELRCDPISGHTALYWYRQSLGQGLEFLIYFQGNSAPDKSGLPSDRFSAERTGGSVSTLTIQRTQQEDSAVYLCASSLEQGAADTQCFGPGTRLTVL.